The clone carrying this T cell receptor beta chain was counted a few times. This entry is derived from a study of blood T cell repertoires in COVID-19. Overall study: Acute and convalescent COVID-19 samples came from the United States, Italy and Spain. Nucleic acid was either cDNA or gDNA, and it came from T cells, B-cell-depleted T cells, or PBMCs.

V was clipped by 4 bases and J by 7 bases, with 13 bases between them. The germline V gene encodes CDR1 SGHDN and CDR2 FVKESK. This CDR3 contains 13 residues. Per the original methods: Amplification of reference gene primers provided the estimated nucleated cell counts. Profiling relied on immunoSEQ multiplex PCR, and the TCRdb table lists in-frame clones only, not all of them. D and trimming come from the DNA, and the V and J calls and clone size come from that table. Counted here are over 120,000 clones, 77% occurring once; the ten biggest clones make up about 8.4%. The source material was peripheral blood. The clonotype originates from a woman in her fifties or sixties with active or convalescent COVID-19. The chain uses TRBV14 and TRBJ1-1; possibly TRBD1 for D (6 bases). The CDR3 DNA reads as TGTGCCAGCAGCCCCCAGGGGTCGGGTGAAGCTTTCTTT. Residues: CASSPQGSGEAFF. Drawing the rest from reference TRBV14 and TRBJ1-1, the complete variable domain is EAGVTQFPSHSVIEKGQTVTLRCDPISGHDNLYWYRRVMGKEIKFLLHFVKESKQDESGMPNNRFLAERTGGTYSTLKVQPAELEDSGVYFCASSPQGSGEAFFGQGTRLTVV.